This TCR beta chain was recorded in a study of siplizumab effects on memory and regulatory T cells. The V gene lost 6 bases and the J gene lost 4 bases, with 16 bases spanning the gap. Germline CDR1 reads MDHEN; CDR2 reads SYDVKM. The CDR3 is 14 residues long. Overall study results and limits: Greater diversity than memory cells seemed evident in naive T cells, which also appeared to be major alloresponse contributors. Proliferating Tregs taken from siplizumab cultures were not shown to have a confirmed suppressive function.

Assays captured about 10^5 TCR templates per sample. Clones were read by immunoSEQ multiplex PCR, and TCRdb kept only the in-frame ones, dropping some. The sample gives more than 85,000 clones, 94% of which show up once; roughly 0.6% is in the top ten. On this clone itself: What it recognizes is unknown.

This clonotype was obtained from a human donor in good health. The V gene is TRBV28, the J gene TRBJ2-7; maybe TRBD1 (5 bases). The source material was Tregs sorted from blood. CDR3 in DNA: TGTGCCAGCAGGGGTACAGGACCTCCTTACGAGCAGTACTTC. Translating it yields CASRGTGPPYEQYF.